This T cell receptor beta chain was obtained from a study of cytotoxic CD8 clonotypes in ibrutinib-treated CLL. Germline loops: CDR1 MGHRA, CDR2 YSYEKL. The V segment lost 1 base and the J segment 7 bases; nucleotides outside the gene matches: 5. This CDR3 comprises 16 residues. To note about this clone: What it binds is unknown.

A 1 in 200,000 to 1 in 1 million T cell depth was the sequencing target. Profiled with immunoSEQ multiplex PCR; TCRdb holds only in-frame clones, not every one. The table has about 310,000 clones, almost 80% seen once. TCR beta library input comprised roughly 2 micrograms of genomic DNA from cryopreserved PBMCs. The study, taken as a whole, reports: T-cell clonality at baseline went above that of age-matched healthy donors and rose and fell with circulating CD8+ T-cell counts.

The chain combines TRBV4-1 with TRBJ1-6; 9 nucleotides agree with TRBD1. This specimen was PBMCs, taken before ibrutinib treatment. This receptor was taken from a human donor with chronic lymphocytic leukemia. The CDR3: CASSQGYGQGNSPLHF. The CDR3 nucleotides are TGCGCCAGCAGCCAAGGTTACGGACAGGGGAATTCACCCCTCCACTTT.